A single T cell receptor (beta chain) is shown here with its context. Donors counted as nominally healthy when sampled, yet unrecorded immune exposures were likely. The record originates from a study of cytomegalovirus exposure and HLA in healthy donors. Both 60 Vbeta primers and 13 Jbeta primers went into the PCR. Clones were sequenced by immunoSEQ multiplex PCR, and TCRdb holds only the in-frame ones, with some missing. The table has about 110,000 clones, 74% seen once. Per germline, CDR1 SGHKS and CDR2 YYEKEE (reference sequence). The CDR3 extends over 13 amino acids. Trimming removed 5 bases at V and 4 bases at J, with 12 bases between.

The receptor was derived from a man over 45 in good health and CMV-seropositive. The sample comprised PBMCs. The rearrangement links TRBV5-5 to TRBJ1-2, with D hard to call. This chain's CDR3 is CASSPDTTYGYTF. The CDR3 nucleotides read TGTGCCAGCAGTCCCGACACCACCTATGGCTACACCTTC.